These 29 T cell receptor beta chains originate from one sample sequenced in a study of T cell responses to AZD1222 COVID-19 vaccine (dated by TCRdb to about 2021). The time point label of this sample denotes: about 28 days (+/-7) after the second vaccine dose. The treatment or condition label on this specimen signifies: meningococcal conjugate vaccine given as trial control. Libraries were made using the immunoSEQ multiplex PCR assay. TCRdb's version of the immuneACCESS table is confined to in-frame rearrangements and falls short of the full clone set. An unresolved V gene accounts for under half of the shortfall where checked; the remainder is of unknown origin. The sample data list about 45,000 clones, and roughly 78% of these were observed just once. The biggest ten clones account for about a fifth of the sample. The sequenced sample was peripheral blood, obtained 28 days after the second dose of the MenACWY control vaccine. All receptors come from an adult who received the MenACWY meningococcal vaccine as a control.

This clone was observed once. This chain uses TRBV6-5 with TRBJ1-6; D may be TRBD1 (5 bases). The length of the CDR3 is 15 residues. Germline assignment: CDR1 MNHEY and CDR2 SVGAGI. V was clipped by 6 bases and J by 7 bases, with 16 bases between them. The CDR3 region has the DNA TGTGCCAGCAGGGGACTTCCAACTCGCAATTCACCCCTCCACTTT. Its translation is CASRGLPTRNSPLHF.

This rearrangement joins TRBV27 to TRBJ2-2, with 8 bases lining up with TRBD2. Looked up from germline, CDR1 is MNHEY and CDR2 is SMNVEV (reference sequence). V dropped 3 bases and J dropped 0; count of bases not matched to a gene: 0. CDR3 length: 15 residues. The DNA for the CDR3 is TGTGCCAGCAGTTTGACTAGCGCGAACACCGGGGAGCTGTTTTTT. Translating gives CASSLTSANTGELFF.

This CDR3 reads CASSSQGLAGLNEQFF. The CDR3 bases are TGTGCCAGCTCATCCCAGGGACTAGCGGGACTTAATGAGCAGTTCTTC. The chain carries TRBV18 and TRBJ2-1; 13 nucleotides line up with TRBD2. Per the germline V gene, CDR1 is KGHSH and CDR2 is LQKENI. CDR3 size: 16 residues. The V segment lost 5 bases and the J segment 7 bases; nucleotides outside the gene matches: 8.

In nucleotides, the CDR3 is TGTGCCATCAGTGAGTCAAAACAGGGGCCTCAGCCCCAGCATTTT. Amino acids: CAISESKQGPQPQHF. The rearrangement uses TRBV10-3 and TRBJ1-5; TRBD1 matches 7 bases. Germline values: CDR1 ENHRY, CDR2 SYGVKD. This CDR3 comprises 15 residues. The V and J ends lost 0 bases and 6 bases, in that order; junction bases with no gene match: 5.

This clone was recorded only once. The chain joins TRBV20-1 to TRBJ2-3; 11 nucleotides agree with TRBD1. Trimming removed 3 bases from V and 1 base from J; junction bases left unmatched: 6. This CDR3 is built from 16 residues. The germline V gene has CDR1 DFQATT and CDR2 SNEGSKA (reference sequence). The CDR3 reads CSASIGTGGGTDTQYF. DNA of the CDR3: TGCAGTGCTAGTATCGGGACAGGGGGAGGCACAGATACGCAGTATTTT.

The V gene is TRBV6-7, the J gene TRBJ2-4; 9 bases agree with TRBD1. TRBV6-7 is designated an ORF whose function remains uncertain. Germline trimming cut 2 bases from V and 1 base from J; bases unmatched to any gene: 6. This CDR3 region has 17 residues. CDR3 in amino acids: CASSYGTGINAKNIQYF. As DNA, the CDR3 is TGTGCCAGCAGTTACGGGACAGGGATCAACGCCAAAAACATTCAGTACTTC.

V and J are TRBV6-5 and TRBJ1-5; D is unresolved. V shed 6 bases and J shed 5 bases, with 8 bases lying between them. This CDR3 has 12 residues. Germline CDR1 is MNHEY and CDR2 is SVGAGI. This chain's CDR3 is CASRDGDQPQHF. The CDR3 coding sequence is TGTGCCAGCAGAGACGGAGATCAGCCCCAGCATTTT.

The chain employs TRBV18 and TRBJ1-1, with TRBD1 as a possible D gene (5 bases). This CDR3 region has 14 residues. The germline V and J ends were trimmed by 3 bases and 3 bases, with 11 bases remaining between them. CDR1 KGHSH and CDR2 LQKENI come from the germline V gene. CDR3 amino acids: CASSPVGGDTEAFF. CDR3 nucleotides: TGTGCCAGCTCACCGGTCGGGGGAGACACTGAAGCTTTCTTT.

This clone occurred a few times. J is TRBJ2-3 and V is TRBV5-1; TRBD2 matches at 12 bases. Losses at the gene ends were 3 bases for V and 5 bases for J; bases not matched to a gene: 7. The CDR3 spans 16 residues. Germline loops: CDR1 SGHRS, CDR2 YFSETQ. As DNA, the CDR3 is TGCGCCAGCAGCTCCCTGGGGGGACTAGCGGGAGATACGCAGTATTTT. Amino acid sequence: CASSSLGGLAGDTQYF.

The CDR3, as DNA: TGTGCCAGCAAAACTAGCGGGAGGGCCGTTGAGCAGTTCTTC. It yields the protein CASKTSGRAVEQFF. The chain has TRBV9 and TRBJ2-1, with 13 nucleotides matching TRBD2. With V trimmed by 6 bases and J by 9 bases, 6 bases remained unmatched. CDR3 length: 14 residues. CDR1 is SGDLS and CDR2 is YYNGEE in the germline V gene.

This clone appeared a few times. The V and J genes are TRBV28 and TRBJ1-5; D is undetermined. This CDR3 spans 13 amino acids. V gave up 3 bases and J gave up 6 bases, with 9 bases separating them. Germline CDR1 and CDR2: MDHEN and SYDVKM. This CDR3 reads CASSFLGFQPQHF. For the CDR3, the DNA is TGTGCCAGCAGTTTTCTGGGTTTTCAGCCCCAGCATTTT.

This clone occurred a few times. The rearrangement links TRBV6-5 to TRBJ1-4; no clear D gene. Germline loops: CDR1 MNHEY, CDR2 SVGAGI. The CDR3 length is 15 residues. Between the trimmed V and J ends, which lost 6 bases and 3 bases, there was a span of 14 bases. CDR3 sequence: CASSSSGGSNEKLFF. CDR3 in DNA: TGTGCCAGCAGCTCCTCAGGCGGCTCTAATGAAAAACTGTTTTTT.

The chain combines TRBV5-1 with TRBJ1-2; 8 positions agree with TRBD1. Germline CDR1 is SGHRS and CDR2 is YFSETQ. Unmatched junction bases numbered 10, after V lost 1 base and J lost 5 bases. The CDR3 is 16 amino acids. CDR3 region: CASSLTSGGVGYGYTF. The CDR3 coding sequence is TGCGCCAGCAGCTTGACCTCAGGGGGCGTGGGGTATGGCTACACCTTC.

This chain joins TRBV30 and TRBJ1-1; D remains ambiguous. Germline CDR1 GTSNPN, CDR2 SVGIG (reference sequence). CDR3 length equals 16 residues. The V and J ends lost 0 bases and 3 bases respectively, with 17 bases between them. The CDR3 region is CAWSVRGVLVHTEAFF. For the CDR3, the DNA is TGTGCCTGGAGTGTACGTGGGGTGTTGGTCCACACTGAAGCTTTCTTT.

The chain recombines TRBV19 with TRBJ1-5; maybe TRBD1 (5 bases). This CDR3 comprises 15 residues. The germline V and J ends were trimmed by 0 bases and 7 bases, with 13 bases remaining between them. Germline V CDR1 and CDR2: LNHDA, SQIVND (reference sequence). CDR3 bases: TGTGCCAGTAGTATAGATGGGGGGGTAGGGCAGCCCCAGCATTTT. Amino acid sequence: CASSIDGGVGQPQHF.

J is TRBJ2-3 and V is TRBV19; TRBD2 might be the D (5 bases). Germline CDR1 is LNHDA and CDR2 is SQIVND (reference sequence). Deletions cut 4 bases from V and 3 bases from J, with 8 bases between. The CDR3 spans 13 residues. The CDR3 is CASSNGGTDTQYF. The DNA for the CDR3 is TGTGCCAGTAGTAACGGCGGGACAGATACGCAGTATTTT.

In regard to this clone: Other DNA sequences from this sample encode an identical CDR3 as well. This chain uses TRBV13 with TRBJ2-7; D is unclear. V lost 4 bases and J lost 0, with 1 base in between. Germline assignment: CDR1 PRHDT and CDR2 FYEKMQ (reference sequence). The CDR3 is 11 amino acids. The CDR3 loop reads CASSSSYEQYF. The CDR3 DNA follows: TGTGCCAGCAGCTCCTCCTACGAGCAGTACTTC. Supplemented by reference TRBV13 and TRBJ2-7, the full variable domain reads AAGVIQSPRHLIKEKRETATLKCYPIPRHDTVYWYQQGPGQDPQFLISFYEKMQSDKGSIPDRFSAQQFSDYHSELNMSSLELGDSALYFCASSSSYEQYFGPGTRLTVT.

This clone appeared a single time. The rearrangement links TRBV6-5 to TRBJ2-3; D is perhaps TRBD2 (5 bases). The CDR3 has 15 amino acids. V was cut by 6 bases and J by 3 bases, with 16 bases left in between. Germline CDR1 is MNHEY and CDR2 is SVGAGI. The CDR3 here is CASRPPGSQTDTQYF. Here the CDR3 DNA reads TGTGCCAGCAGGCCGCCGGGAAGTCAAACAGATACGCAGTATTTT.

The chain combines TRBV4-1 with TRBJ1-2, with unresolved D. Germline V gene data show CDR1 as MGHRA and CDR2 as YSYEKL. V was pared by 5 bases and J by 0 bases, with 13 bases between. The CDR3 extends over 15 amino acids. The CDR3 nucleotides are TGCGCCAGCAGCGTATTCCAGGAAGCTAACTATGGCTACACCTTC. Translated, it gives CASSVFQEANYGYTF.

CDR3 sequence (DNA): TGCGCCAGCAGCTTATCCGACACCTTTACTGAGCAGTTCTTC. This translates into CASSLSDTFTEQFF. The chain uses TRBV5-1 and TRBJ2-1; D unclear. Trimming stripped 2 bases from V and 9 bases from J, with 15 bases between. The germline CDR1 and CDR2 sequences are SGHRS and YFSETQ. The CDR3 has 14 amino acids.

The chain employs TRBV5-6 and TRBJ1-2; D remains ambiguous. The CDR3 totals 16 residues. Trimming left V 1 base short and J 4 bases short, with 17 bases between. Germline V gene lookup returns CDR1 SGHDT and CDR2 YYEEEE. The CDR3: CASSLLRRQRGYGYTF. The CDR3 DNA is TGTGCCAGCAGCTTGCTTCGTCGGCAGCGCGGCTATGGCTACACCTTC.

The chain uses TRBV19 and TRBJ2-1; D is unclear. Between the trimmed V and J ends, which lost 1 base and 4 bases, there was a span of 8 bases. The CDR3 runs to 14 residues. Germline CDR1 LNHDA, CDR2 SQIVND (reference sequence). The CDR3 DNA sequence: TGTGCCAGTAGTATAGGGCAAACATACAATGAGCAGTTCTTC. Protein: CASSIGQTYNEQFF.

The chain carries TRBV28 and TRBJ2-1; 9 bases are shared with TRBD2. V shed 6 bases and J 0 bases; nucleotides not matched to a gene: 6. In germline, CDR1 is MDHEN, CDR2 SYDVKM. The CDR3 is 16 amino acids. As DNA, the CDR3 is TGTGCCAGCAGCACGGGACTAGCAGTCTCCTACAATGAGCAGTTCTTC. Amino acid sequence: CASSTGLAVSYNEQFF.

The V gene is TRBV30, the J gene TRBJ2-7, with TRBD1 identical over 10 bases. The CDR3 extends over 14 amino acids. V was clipped by 3 bases and J by 2 bases; unmatched bases: 4. The germline V gene has CDR1 GTSNPN and CDR2 SVGIG (reference sequence). CDR3 nucleotides: TGTGCCTGGAGCTCCGGGACAGGGGCCTACGAGCAGTACGTC. Its translation is CAWSSGTGAYEQYV.

The chain has TRBV4-2 and TRBJ1-2; no clear D. The V gene lost 7 bases and the J gene lost 0 bases, with 21 bases spanning the gap. CDR1 and CDR2 (germline): LGHNA, YNFKEQ. The CDR3 is made up of 17 amino acids. The CDR3 bases are TGTGCCAGCACCCTGTACCAAGGAGGGCGAGCTAACTATGGCTACACCTTC. Translation: CASTLYQGGRANYGYTF.

V and J are TRBV9 and TRBJ2-1; 10 positions match TRBD2. There are 16 residues in the CDR3. Germline CDR1 SGDLS, CDR2 YYNGEE. Germline trimming cut 3 bases from V and 7 bases from J; bases unmatched to any gene: 10. Here the CDR3 DNA reads TGTGCCAGCAGCGCCGTACTAGCGGGGAGGGGGAATGAGCAGTTCTTC. Amino acid sequence: CASSAVLAGRGNEQFF.

V gene TRBV12-5 combines with J gene TRBJ2-5; 7 positions match TRBD2. V trimming: 1 base; J trimming: 4 bases; junction bases outside the gene matches: 15. Germline-derived CDR1 and CDR2 are LGHNT and FRNRAP. This CDR3 has 18 residues. The CDR3 DNA sequence: TGTGCTAGTGGTTTGGGGCAGGGCACGGGACTACCTCTAGAGACCCAGTACTTC. Amino acids: CASGLGQGTGLPLETQYF. Using reference TRBV12-5 and TRBJ2-5 for the parts outside the CDR3, the full variable domain is DARVTQTPRHKVTEMGQEVTMRCQPILGHNTVFWYRQTMMQGLELLAYFRNRAPLDDSGMPKDRFSAEMPDATLATLKIQPSEPRDSAVYFCASGLGQGTGLPLETQYFGPGTRLLVL.

This clone has more than one count but fewer than ten. The V and J genes are TRBV6-1 and TRBJ2-1, with a weak D call TRBD2 (5 bases). CDR1 is MNHNS, CDR2 SASEGT, per germline. With 3 bases removed from V and 3 bases from J, the gap between germline ends came to 12 bases. This CDR3 contains 15 residues. The CDR3 region has the DNA TGTGCCAGCAGTGAGAATAGCGATGTCTACAATGAGCAGTTCTTC. It translates to CASSENSDVYNEQFF.

V gene TRBV30 combines with J gene TRBJ1-2; D uncertain. CDR3 length: 14 amino acids. Trimming pared 5 bases from V and 6 bases from J, leaving 19 bases between. Germline-derived CDR1 and CDR2 are GTSNPN and SVGIG (reference sequence). This CDR3 reads CAWLWGPTGDGYTF. Written as DNA, the CDR3 is TGTGCCTGGCTTTGGGGTCCTACGGGAGATGGCTACACCTTC.